This T cell receptor beta chain was recorded in a study of T cells after posttransplantation cyclophosphamide. Study outcomes and limitations: TRB clonality was highly associated with recipient CMV seropositivity and reactivation. Donor-recipient repertoire similarity was low at 1-2 months, rising over year one.

The related graft donor's blood sample was taken on the day of bone marrow donation. This table comes from immunoSEQ multiplex PCR, and its TCRdb copy is limited to in-frame clones, with some not included. This repertoire holds about 38,000 clones, and none appear only once. This clone appeared many times. What it binds is not known. Germline V CDR1 and CDR2: ENHRY, SYGVKD. This CDR3 is built from 19 residues. Trimming at V came to 0 bases and at J to 0 bases, leaving 12 bases not matched to a gene. Material for sequencing was PBMCs. This chain connects TRBV10-3 to TRBJ1-1; 8 bases match TRBD1. The clonotype comes from a man aged 45-65 years in good health, CMV-negative, and a related stem cell transplant donor. This CDR3 reads CAISESETGALSMNTEAFF. CDR3 in DNA: TGTGCCATCAGTGAGTCTGAGACAGGGGCCCTATCGATGAACACTGAAGCTTTCTTT.